This T cell receptor beta chain was profiled in a study of blood T cell repertoires in COVID-19. Study in general: Sources were T cells, B-cell-depleted T cells, or PBMCs; the material itself was cDNA or gDNA.

Original methodology: The authors estimated nucleated cell counts from reference gene primer amplification. Generated by immunoSEQ multiplex PCR, the TCRdb table keeps only in-frame clones and is missing some. V, J and clone size derive from that table, while D and trimming were established from the DNA sequence. The table has about 210,000 clones, around four fifths seen once. Seattle's enrolled individuals joined amid active infection and were then monitored longitudinally. This clone has a single count. The CDR3 runs to 16 residues. The rearrangement joins TRBV21-1 to TRBJ2-5; no check of the table's D call, TRBD1, against the DNA was made. TRBV21-1 is a listed pseudogene. The sequence was collected from a woman in her 70s with COVID-19, enrolled during active disease. Sequenced: peripheral blood. The CDR3 DNA reads TGTGCCAGCAGCGCCGACAGGGACCCCTTACAAGAGACCCAGTACTTC. This encodes CASSADRDPLQETQYF.